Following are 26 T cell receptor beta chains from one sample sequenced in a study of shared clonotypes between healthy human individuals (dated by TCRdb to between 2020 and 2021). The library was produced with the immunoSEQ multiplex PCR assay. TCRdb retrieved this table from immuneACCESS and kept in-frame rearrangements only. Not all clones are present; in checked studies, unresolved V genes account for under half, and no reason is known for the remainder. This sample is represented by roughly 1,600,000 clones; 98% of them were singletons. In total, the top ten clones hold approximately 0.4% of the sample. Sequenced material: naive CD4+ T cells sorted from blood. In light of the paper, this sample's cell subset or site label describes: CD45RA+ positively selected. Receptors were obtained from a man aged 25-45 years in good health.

CDR3 DNA: TGTGCCAGCTCACCGACAGGGAAAGGGGAGCAGTTCTTC. It is translated as CASSPTGKGEQFF. The chain combines TRBV18 with TRBJ2-1; 7 nucleotides align to TRBD1. Germline V gene sequence: CDR1 KGHSH, CDR2 LQKENI. This CDR3 is built from 13 residues. V shed 3 bases and J 10 bases; nucleotides not matched to a gene: 6.

The CDR3 sequence: CASSPVMAGDQPQHF. The CDR3 region has the DNA TGTGCCAGCTCACCTGTTATGGCAGGGGATCAGCCCCAGCATTTT. The rearrangement links TRBV18 to TRBJ1-5; TRBD1 is a possible D gene (6 bases). The V gene lost 3 bases and the J gene lost 5 bases, with 14 bases spanning the gap. Germline assignment: CDR1 KGHSH and CDR2 LQKENI. The CDR3 spans 15 residues.

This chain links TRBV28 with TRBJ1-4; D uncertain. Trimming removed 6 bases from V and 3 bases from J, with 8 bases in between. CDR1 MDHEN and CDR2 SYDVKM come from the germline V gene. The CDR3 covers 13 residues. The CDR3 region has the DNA TGTGCCAGCAGCCCAGGAGCTAATGAAAAACTGTTTTTT. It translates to CASSPGANEKLFF.

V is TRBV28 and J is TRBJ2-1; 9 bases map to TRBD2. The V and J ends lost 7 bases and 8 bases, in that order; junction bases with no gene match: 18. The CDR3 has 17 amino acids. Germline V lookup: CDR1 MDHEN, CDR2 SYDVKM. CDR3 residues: CASTEDVVREGRDEQFF. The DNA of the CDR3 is TGTGCCAGCACCGAAGATGTGGTGCGGGAGGGCCGAGATGAGCAGTTCTTC.

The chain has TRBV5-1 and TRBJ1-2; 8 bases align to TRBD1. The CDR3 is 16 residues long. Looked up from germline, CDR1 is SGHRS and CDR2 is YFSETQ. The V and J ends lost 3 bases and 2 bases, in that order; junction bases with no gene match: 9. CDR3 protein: CASSSGTGQTNYGYTF. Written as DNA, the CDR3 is TGCGCCAGCAGCTCTGGGACAGGCCAAACGAACTATGGCTACACCTTC. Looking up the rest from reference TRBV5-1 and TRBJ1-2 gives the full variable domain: KAGVTQTPRYLIKTRGQQVTLSCSPISGHRSVSWYQQTPGQGLQFLFEYFSETQRNKGNFPGRFSGRQFSNSRSEMNVSTLELGDSALYLCASSSGTGQTNYGYTFGSGTRLTVV.

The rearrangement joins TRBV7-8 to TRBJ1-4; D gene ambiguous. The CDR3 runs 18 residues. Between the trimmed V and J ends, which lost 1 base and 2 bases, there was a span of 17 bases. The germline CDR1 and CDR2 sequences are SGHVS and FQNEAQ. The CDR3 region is CASSLDEVGFWTNEKLFF. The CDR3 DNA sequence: TGTGCCAGCAGCTTAGATGAGGTGGGATTTTGGACTAATGAAAAACTGTTTTTT.

The CDR3 DNA follows: TGTGCCAGCAAAGACAGGACCTACGAGCAGTACTTC. This sequence encodes CASKDRTYEQYF. The chain combines TRBV2 with TRBJ2-7; perhaps TRBD1 as D (6 bases). The germline V gene encodes CDR1 SNHLY and CDR2 FYNNEI. CDR3 length: 12 amino acids. Trimming took 7 bases from V and 2 from J, leaving 9 bases between them.

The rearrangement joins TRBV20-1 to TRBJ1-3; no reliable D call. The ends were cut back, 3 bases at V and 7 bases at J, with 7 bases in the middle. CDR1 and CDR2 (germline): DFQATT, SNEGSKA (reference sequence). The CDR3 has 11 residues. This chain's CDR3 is CSASLVNTIYF. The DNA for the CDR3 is TGCAGTGCTAGTCTCGTGAACACCATATATTTT.

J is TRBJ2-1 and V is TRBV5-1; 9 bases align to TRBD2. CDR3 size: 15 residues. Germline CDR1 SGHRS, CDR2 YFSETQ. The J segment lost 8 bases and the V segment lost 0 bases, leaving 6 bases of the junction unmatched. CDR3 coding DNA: TGCGCCAGCAGCTTGGGCGGTAGCGGGAGCGATGAGCAGTTCTTC. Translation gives CASSLGGSGSDEQFF.

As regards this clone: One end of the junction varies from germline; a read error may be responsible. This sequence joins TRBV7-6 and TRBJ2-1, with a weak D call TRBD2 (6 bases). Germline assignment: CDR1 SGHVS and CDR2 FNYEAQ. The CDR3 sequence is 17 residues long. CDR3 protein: CASSYPTLASSCNEQFF. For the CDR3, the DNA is TGTGCCAGCAGCTACCCGACCCTAGCGAGCTCCTGCAATGAGCAGTTCTTC. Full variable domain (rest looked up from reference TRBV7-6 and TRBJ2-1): GAGVSQSPRYKVTKRGQDVALRCDPISGHVSLYWYRQALGQGPEFLTYFNYEAQQDKSGLPNDRFSAERPEGSISTLTIQRTEQRDSAMYRCASSYPTLASSCNEQFFGPGTRLTVL.

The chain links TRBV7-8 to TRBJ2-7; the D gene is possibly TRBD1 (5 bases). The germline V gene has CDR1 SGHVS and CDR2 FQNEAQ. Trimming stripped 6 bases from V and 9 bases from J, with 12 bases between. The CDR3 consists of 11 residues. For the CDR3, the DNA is TGTGCCAGCAGTCCAGACAGAAGGCAGTACTTC. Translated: CASSPDRRQYF. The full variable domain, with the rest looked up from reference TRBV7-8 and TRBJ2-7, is GAGVSQSPRYKVAKRGQDVALRCDPISGHVSLFWYQQALGQGPEFLTYFQNEAQLDKSGLPSDRFFAERPEGSVSTLKIQRTQQEDSAVYLCASSPDRRQYFGPGTRLTVT.

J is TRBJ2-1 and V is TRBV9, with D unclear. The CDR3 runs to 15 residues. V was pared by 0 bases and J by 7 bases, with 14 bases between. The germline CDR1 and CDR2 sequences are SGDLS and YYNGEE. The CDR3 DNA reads TGTGCCAGCAGCGTAGTTCCCACGGGCGTTAATGAGCAGTTCTTC. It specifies CASSVVPTGVNEQFF.

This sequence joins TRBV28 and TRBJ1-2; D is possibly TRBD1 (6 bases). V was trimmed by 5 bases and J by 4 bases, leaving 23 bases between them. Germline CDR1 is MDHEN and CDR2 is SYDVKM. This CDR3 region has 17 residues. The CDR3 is CASSKGITQGRGYGYTF. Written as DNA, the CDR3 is TGTGCCAGCAGTAAGGGCATAACACAGGGACGAGGCTATGGCTACACCTTC.

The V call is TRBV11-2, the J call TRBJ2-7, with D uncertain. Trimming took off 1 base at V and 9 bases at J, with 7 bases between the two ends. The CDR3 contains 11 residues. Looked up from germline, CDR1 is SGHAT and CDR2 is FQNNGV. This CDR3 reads CASSLAVRQYF. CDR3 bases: TGTGCCAGCAGCTTAGCGGTCAGGCAGTACTTC.

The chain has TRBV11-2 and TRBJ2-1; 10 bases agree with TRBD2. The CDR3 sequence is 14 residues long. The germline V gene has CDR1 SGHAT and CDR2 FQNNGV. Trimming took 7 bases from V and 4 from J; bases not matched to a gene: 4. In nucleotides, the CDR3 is TGTGCCAGCAACCTAGCGGGAGTTTACAATGAGCAGTTCTTC. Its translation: CASNLAGVYNEQFF.

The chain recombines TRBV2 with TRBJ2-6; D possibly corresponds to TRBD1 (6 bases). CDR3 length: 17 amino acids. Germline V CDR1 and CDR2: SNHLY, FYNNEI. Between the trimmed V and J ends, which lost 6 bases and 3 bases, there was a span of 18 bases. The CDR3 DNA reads TGTGCCAGCAGGAACAGGGCAGGGATTCTTGGGGCCAACGTCCTGACTTTC. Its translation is CASRNRAGILGANVLTF.

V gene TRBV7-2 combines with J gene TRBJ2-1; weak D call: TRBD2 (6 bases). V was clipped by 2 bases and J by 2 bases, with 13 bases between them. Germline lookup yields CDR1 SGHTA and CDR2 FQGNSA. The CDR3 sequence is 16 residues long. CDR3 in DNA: TGTGCCAGCAGCTTAAGGGTGGCGGGAACCTACAATGAGCAGTTCTTC. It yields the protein CASSLRVAGTYNEQFF.

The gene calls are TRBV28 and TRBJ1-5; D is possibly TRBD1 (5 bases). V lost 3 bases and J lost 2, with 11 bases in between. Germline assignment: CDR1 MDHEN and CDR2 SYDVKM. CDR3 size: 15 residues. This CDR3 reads CASSFPQGGNQPQHF. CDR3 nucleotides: TGTGCCAGCAGTTTTCCGCAGGGAGGCAATCAGCCCCAGCATTTT.

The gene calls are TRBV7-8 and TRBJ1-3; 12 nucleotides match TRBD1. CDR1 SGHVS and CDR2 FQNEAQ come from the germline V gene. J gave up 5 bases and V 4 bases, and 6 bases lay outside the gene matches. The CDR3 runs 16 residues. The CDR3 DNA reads TGTGCCAGCAGCTCCCGGGACAGGGGGCCTCGAAACACCATATATTTT. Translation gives CASSSRDRGPRNTIYF.

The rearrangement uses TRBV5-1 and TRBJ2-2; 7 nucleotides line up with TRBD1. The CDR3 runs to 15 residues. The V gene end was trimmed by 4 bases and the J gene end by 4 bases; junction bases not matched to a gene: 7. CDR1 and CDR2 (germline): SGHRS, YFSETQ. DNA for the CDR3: TGCGCCAGCAGCCCGGGACAGCGGACCACCGGGGAGCTGTTTTTT. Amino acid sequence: CASSPGQRTTGELFF. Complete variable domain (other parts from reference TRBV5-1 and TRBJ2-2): KAGVTQTPRYLIKTRGQQVTLSCSPISGHRSVSWYQQTPGQGLQFLFEYFSETQRNKGNFPGRFSGRQFSNSRSEMNVSTLELGDSALYLCASSPGQRTTGELFFGEGSRLTVL.

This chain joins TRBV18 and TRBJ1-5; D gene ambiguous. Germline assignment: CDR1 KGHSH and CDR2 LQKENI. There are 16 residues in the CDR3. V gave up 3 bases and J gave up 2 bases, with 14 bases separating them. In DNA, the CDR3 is TGTGCCAGCTCACCCGTCGCGGTTTCGCGCAATCAGCCCCAGCATTTT. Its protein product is CASSPVAVSRNQPQHF.

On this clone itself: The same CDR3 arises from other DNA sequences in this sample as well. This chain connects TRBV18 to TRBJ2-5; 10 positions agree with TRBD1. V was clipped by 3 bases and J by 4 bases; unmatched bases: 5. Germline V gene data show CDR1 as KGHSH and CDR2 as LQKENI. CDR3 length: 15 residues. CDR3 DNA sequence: TGTGCCAGCTCACCCTGGGGACAGGGGCGAGAGACCCAGTACTTC. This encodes CASSPWGQGRETQYF.

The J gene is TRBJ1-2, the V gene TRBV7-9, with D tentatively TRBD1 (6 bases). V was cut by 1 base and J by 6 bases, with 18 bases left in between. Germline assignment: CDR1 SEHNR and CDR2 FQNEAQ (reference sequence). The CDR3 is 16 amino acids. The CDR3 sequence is CASSLGSAGEEDGYTF. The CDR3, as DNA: TGTGCCAGCAGCTTAGGCTCGGCAGGGGAAGAGGATGGCTACACCTTC.

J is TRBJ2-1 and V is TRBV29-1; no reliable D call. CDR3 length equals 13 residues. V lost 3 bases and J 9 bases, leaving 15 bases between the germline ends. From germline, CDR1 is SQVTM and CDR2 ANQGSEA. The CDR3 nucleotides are TGCAGCGTTGACCCTAGTTCGGTTACTGAGCAGTTCTTC. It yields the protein CSVDPSSVTEQFF.

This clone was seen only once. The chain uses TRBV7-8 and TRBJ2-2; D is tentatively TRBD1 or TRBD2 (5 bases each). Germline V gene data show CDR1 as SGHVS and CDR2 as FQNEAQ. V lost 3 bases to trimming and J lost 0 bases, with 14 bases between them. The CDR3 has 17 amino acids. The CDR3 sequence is CASSLRTGPANTGELFF. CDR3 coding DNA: TGTGCCAGCAGCTTGCGCACGGGACCTGCGAACACCGGGGAGCTGTTTTTT.

The CDR3 DNA is TGTGCCAGCTCAGATAACGACGGGTACAATGAGCAGTTCTTC. Protein sequence: CASSDNDGYNEQFF. The chain has TRBV18 and TRBJ2-1; D remains ambiguous. Trimming left V 5 bases short and J 4 bases short, with 12 bases between. The germline gives CDR1 KGHSH, CDR2 LQKENI. The CDR3 runs to 14 residues.